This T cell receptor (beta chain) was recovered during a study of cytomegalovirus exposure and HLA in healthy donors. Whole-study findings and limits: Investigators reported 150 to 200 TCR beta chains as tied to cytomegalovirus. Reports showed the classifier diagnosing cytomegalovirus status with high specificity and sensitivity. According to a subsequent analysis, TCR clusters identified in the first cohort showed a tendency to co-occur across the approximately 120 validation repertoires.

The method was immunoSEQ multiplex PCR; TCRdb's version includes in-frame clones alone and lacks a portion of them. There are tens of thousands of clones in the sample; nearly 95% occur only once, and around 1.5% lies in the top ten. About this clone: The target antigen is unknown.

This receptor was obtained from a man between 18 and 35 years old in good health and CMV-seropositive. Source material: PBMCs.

CDR3 nucleotides: TGTGCCAGCAGCCCCCGACTAGCCCATCCAAAAGAGACCCAGTACTTC. Its translation is CASSPRLAHPKETQYF. V and J are TRBV13 and TRBJ2-5, with 7 bases that match TRBD2. The CDR3 consists of 16 residues. Germline V CDR1 and CDR2: PRHDT, FYEKMQ (reference sequence). With V trimmed by 5 bases and J by 3 bases, 12 bases remained unmatched.